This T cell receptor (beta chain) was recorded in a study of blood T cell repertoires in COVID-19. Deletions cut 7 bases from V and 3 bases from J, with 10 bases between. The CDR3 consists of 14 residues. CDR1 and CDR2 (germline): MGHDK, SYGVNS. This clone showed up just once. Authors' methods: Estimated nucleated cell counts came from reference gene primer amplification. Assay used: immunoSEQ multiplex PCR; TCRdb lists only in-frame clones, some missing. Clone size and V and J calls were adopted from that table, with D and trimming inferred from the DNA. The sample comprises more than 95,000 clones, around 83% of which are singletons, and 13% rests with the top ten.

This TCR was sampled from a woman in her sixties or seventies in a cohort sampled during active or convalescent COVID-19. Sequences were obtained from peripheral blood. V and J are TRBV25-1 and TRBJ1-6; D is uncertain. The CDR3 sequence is CASNHGNYNSPLHF. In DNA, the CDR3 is TGTGCCAGCAATCACGGGAACTATAATTCACCCCTCCACTTT.